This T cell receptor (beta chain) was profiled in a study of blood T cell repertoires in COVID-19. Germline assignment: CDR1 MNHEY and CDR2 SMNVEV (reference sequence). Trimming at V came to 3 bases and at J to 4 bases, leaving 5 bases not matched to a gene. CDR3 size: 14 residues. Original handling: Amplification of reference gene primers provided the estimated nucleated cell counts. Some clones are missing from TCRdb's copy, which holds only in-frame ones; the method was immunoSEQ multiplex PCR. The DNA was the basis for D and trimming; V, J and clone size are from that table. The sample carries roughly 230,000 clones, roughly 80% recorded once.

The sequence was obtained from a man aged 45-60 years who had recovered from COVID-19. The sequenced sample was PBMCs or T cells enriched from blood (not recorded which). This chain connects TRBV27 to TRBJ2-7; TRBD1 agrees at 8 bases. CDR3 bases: TGTGCCAGCAGTTTCTTGGACAGGGAGTACGAGCAGTACTTC. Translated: CASSFLDREYEQYF.